One sample yielded the 20 T cell receptor beta chains listed below, sequenced in a study of Graves' ophthalmopathy and Graves' hyperthyroidism. Beta-chain TCR CDR3 regions were amplified from RNA transcripts. HTBI-primed RT-PCR formed the first round, and a multiplex PCR formed the second. TCRdb reanalysed the multiplex PCR reads using MiXCR and keeps one entry per CDR3 protein. The sample carries roughly 220,000 distinct CDR3 sequences, 45% recorded once. Sequencing was performed on peripheral blood. These receptors originate from an adult man with Graves' ophthalmopathy.

A few counts support this clonotype. The gene calls are TRBV7-3 and TRBJ2-5, with D possibly being TRBD2 (5 bases). V lost 5 bases and J 5 bases, leaving 12 bases between the germline ends. The CDR3 covers 13 residues. Germline loops: CDR1 SGHTA, CDR2 FQGTGA. The CDR3 sequence: CASSRSGEETQYF. In nucleotides, the CDR3 is TGTGCCAGCAGCCGAAGCGGAGAGGAGACCCAGTACTTC.

V gene TRBV29-1 combines with J gene TRBJ1-1; D call uncertain. Per germline, CDR1 SQVTM and CDR2 ANQGSEA. CDR3 length: 10 amino acids. Trimming pared 6 bases from V and 8 bases from J, leaving 10 bases between. The CDR3 reads CSVTKVEAFF. The DNA for the CDR3 is TGCAGCGTCACCAAGGTGGAAGCTTTCTTT. Supplemented by reference TRBV29-1 and TRBJ1-1, the full variable domain reads SAVISQKPSRDICQRGTSLTIQCQVDSQVTMMFWYRQQPGQSLTLIATANQGSEATYESGFVIDKFPISRPNLTFSTLTVSNMSPEDSSIYLCSVTKVEAFFGQGTRLTVV.

Note on this clonotype: The conserved closing phenylalanine or tryptophan is absent in this CDR3, likely reflecting a read error. V is TRBV12-3 or TRBV12-4 and J is TRBJ2-5; no firm D call. V shed 5 bases and J shed 2 bases, with 9 bases lying between them. This CDR3 is built from 13 residues. CDR3 sequence reads: CASSRSEQETQYL. DNA for the CDR3: TGTGCCAGCAGTCGGTCGGAACAAGAGACCCAGTACCTC.

CDR3 sequence: CSARDWVAGEQYF. In DNA, the CDR3 is TGCAGTGCTAGGGACTGGGTTGCCGGGGAGCAGTACTTC. This rearrangement joins TRBV20-1 to TRBJ2-7; weak D call: TRBD2 (5 bases). This CDR3 comprises 13 residues. Trimming cost V 3 bases and J 7 bases, with 16 bases left between them. Germline CDR1 reads DFQATT; CDR2 reads SNEGSKA (reference sequence).

The sample holds a few counts of this clonotype. This sequence joins TRBV7-2 and TRBJ1-3, with D perhaps TRBD1 (5 bases). This CDR3 is built from 15 residues. Germline loops: CDR1 SGHTA, CDR2 FQGNSA. V lost 5 bases and J lost 1, with 12 bases in between. For the CDR3, the DNA is TGTGCCAGCAGCCGGGACTCAGGTTCTGGAAACACCATATATTTT. It translates to CASSRDSGSGNTIYF.

The V call is TRBV29-1, the J call TRBJ1-5; 9 bases are a match to TRBD1. This CDR3 has 13 amino acids. With V trimmed by 8 bases and J by 5 bases, 7 bases remained unmatched. Germline CDR1 and CDR2: SQVTM and ANQGSEA. Here the CDR3 reads CSFGDRADQPQHF. DNA of the CDR3: TGCAGCTTTGGGGACAGGGCGGATCAGCCCCAGCATTTT.

This clonotype was seen at least ten times. The chain's CDR3 is CSVGKGGSEQYF. DNA of the CDR3: TGCAGCGTTGGTAAAGGCGGCTCCGAGCAGTACTTC. This chain connects TRBV29-1 to TRBJ2-7; D not certain. The V gene's germline CDR1 is SQVTM and CDR2 ANQGSEA. V was shortened by 4 bases and J by 6 bases, with 13 bases between the two germline ends. The CDR3 loop spans 12 amino acids.

This clonotype showed up just a few times. The V gene is TRBV7-2, the J gene TRBJ2-3, with D possibly TRBD2 on 5 matching bases. Germline V gene lookup returns CDR1 SGHTA and CDR2 FQGNSA. V gave up 1 base and J gave up 6 bases, with 8 bases separating them. This CDR3 is built from 13 residues. The DNA for the CDR3 is TGTGCCAGCAGCTTAGTGACTACCGATACGCAGTATTTT. Translation gives CASSLVTTDTQYF.

A few counts support this clonotype. Germline and junction disagree at one end, which may indicate a read error. The chain joins TRBV9 to TRBJ2-7; no firm D call. The CDR3 loop spans 13 amino acids. Germline CDR1 SGDLS, CDR2 YYNGEE. CDR3 sequence (DNA): TGCGCCAGCAGTGAGCAGCCGCTTCGGGAGCAGTACTTC. Its translation is CASSEQPLREQYF.

On this clonotype: Given the absence of the conserved phenylalanine or tryptophan at the CDR3 end, a read error is likely. The CDR3 DNA reads as TGCAGCGTTGAAGATTGGCGCAGAACTGGGGCCAACGTCCTGACTTCC. Amino acids: CSVEDWRRTGANVLTS. The J gene is TRBJ2-6, the V gene TRBV29-1, with D unresolved. With 0 bases removed from V and 2 bases from J, the gap between germline ends came to 11 bases. Germline V gives CDR1 SQVTM, CDR2 ANQGSEA. The CDR3 is 16 residues long.

The CDR3 DNA follows: TGTGCCAGCAGCTTAAGCGGATTTACCGGGGAGCTGTTTTTT. Residues: CASSLSGFTGELFF. The chain uses TRBV7-9 and TRBJ2-2, with TRBD2 as a possible D gene (5 bases). Between the trimmed V and J ends, which lost 2 bases and 5 bases, there was a span of 9 bases. Germline values: CDR1 SEHNR, CDR2 FQNEAQ (reference sequence). This CDR3 is built from 14 residues.

The V and J genes are TRBV7-3 and TRBJ2-2, with 9 nucleotides matching TRBD1. From germline, CDR1 is SGHTA and CDR2 FQGTGA. V lost 2 bases and J lost 1; bases outside the gene matches: 2. This CDR3 comprises 16 residues. CDR3 coding DNA: TGTGCCAGCAGCTTATGGACAGGGGAGAACACCGGGGAGCTGTTTTTT. It codes for CASSLWTGENTGELFF.

The V gene is TRBV15, the J gene TRBJ1-3; TRBD1 agrees at 7 bases. CDR1 and CDR2 from the germline V gene are LNHNV and YYDKDF (reference sequence). V was pared by 1 base and J by 0 bases, with 6 bases of the junction left unmatched. This CDR3 has 17 residues. CDR3 residues: CATSRGGTEVSGNTIYF. CDR3 in DNA: TGTGCCACCAGCAGAGGGGGGACAGAAGTCTCTGGAAACACCATATATTTT.

There are a few counts of this clonotype. The chain employs TRBV5-8 and TRBJ1-6; no reliable D call. Germline values: CDR1 SGHTS, CDR2 YDEGEE. The CDR3 is 13 residues long. Trimming cost V 0 bases and J 14 bases, with 12 bases left between them. This chain's CDR3 is CASSLAGGATLHF. DNA for the CDR3: TGTGCCAGCAGCTTGGCCGGAGGAGCCACCCTCCACTTT. The entire variable domain, with the rest obtained from reference TRBV5-8 and TRBJ1-6, is as follows: EAGVTQSPTHLIKTRGQQATLRCSPISGHTSVYWYQQALGLGLQFLLWYDEGEERNRGNFPPRFSGRQFPNYSSELNVNALELEDSALYLCASSLAGGATLHFGNGTRLTVT.

This clonotype was recorded many times. The chain has TRBV29-1 and TRBJ1-1; 7 positions match TRBD1. The CDR3 loop spans 14 amino acids. The V gene end was trimmed by 2 bases and the J gene end by 7 bases; junction bases not matched to a gene: 10. Per the germline V gene, CDR1 is SQVTM and CDR2 is ANQGSEA. The CDR3 region is CSVESQQGVDEAFF. For the CDR3, the DNA is TGCAGCGTTGAATCCCAGCAGGGGGTGGATGAAGCTTTCTTT.

Worth noting for this clonotype: A much larger clone sits a single nucleotide away, making a read error possible. This chain joins TRBV29-1 and TRBJ1-1, with D unresolved. The CDR3 length is 16 residues. Germline CDR1 is SQVTM and CDR2 is ANQGSEA. CDR3 protein: CGVGQSISLMNTEAFF. The CDR3 coding sequence is TGCGGCGTTGGGCAGTCCATTTCCCTCATGAACACTGAAGCTTTCTTT.

This CDR3 is CASSLMDRAGQPQHF. DNA of the CDR3: TGTGCCAGCAGCTTAATGGACAGGGCTGGTCAGCCCCAGCATTTT. The chain employs TRBV7-8 and TRBJ1-5, with 8 bases matching TRBD1. The trim removed 2 bases at V and 6 bases at J, leaving 6 bases unmatched. The CDR3 totals 15 residues. CDR1 SGHVS and CDR2 FQNEAQ come from the germline V gene.

The chain uses TRBV5-6 and TRBJ1-1; D uncertain. From germline, CDR1 is SGHDT and CDR2 YYEEEE. The CDR3 runs to 12 residues. V lost 2 bases and J 4 bases, leaving 6 bases between the germline ends. The CDR3 here is CASSLESTEAFF. The DNA of the CDR3 is TGTGCCAGCAGCTTAGAAAGCACTGAAGCTTTCTTT.

The chain is built from TRBV2 and TRBJ2-7; no clear D. The DNA end is a closer match to TRBJ2-1, so the J assignment may be wrong. Germline loops: CDR1 SNHLY, CDR2 FYNNEI. The CDR3 spans 14 residues. The CDR3 sequence: CASSADWSYNEQFF. The CDR3 coding sequence is TGTGCCAGCAGTGCCGACTGGTCCTACAATGAGCAGTTCTTC.

The V and J genes are TRBV11-2 and TRBJ1-4; possible D gene TRBD1, 6 bases. Germline CDR1 SGHAT, CDR2 FQNNGV. V lost 2 bases and J lost 9, with 10 bases in between. This CDR3 region has 13 residues. The CDR3 reads CASSLPGAQKLFF. The CDR3 bases are TGTGCCAGCAGCTTACCAGGGGCCCAAAAACTGTTTTTT.